Given below is one T cell receptor beta chain in context. Its antigen is unknown. The data were taken from a study of shared clonotypes between healthy human individuals. General study findings and limits: Sequencing depth was a factor that was expected to affect clonotype sharing among donors. Limited genetic and exposure-history diversity came from having few donors.

V trimming: 7 bases; J trimming: 6 bases; junction bases outside the gene matches: 5. Looked up from germline, CDR1 is SQVTM and CDR2 is ANQGSEA. The CDR3 runs to 12 residues. It was CD45RO-negative cells, positively selected for CCR7, that made up naive CD8 cells, with terminally differentiated effector memory CD45RA+ cells excluded. Once extracted for a subset, genomic DNA was divided evenly among several immunoSEQ plates. Assay used: immunoSEQ multiplex PCR; TCRdb lists only in-frame clones, some missing. This sample carries 800,000 or so clones, approximately 96% of them seen once, and the ten largest clones take less than 0.3%.

The V call is TRBV29-1, the J call TRBJ2-2, with 7 bases matching TRBD1. The specimen was naive CD8+ T cells sorted from blood. The receptor was isolated from a man younger than 45 in good health. CDR3 residues: CSARGQAGELFF. In DNA, the CDR3 is TGCAGCGCGAGGGGGCAGGCCGGGGAGCTGTTTTTT.